A single T cell receptor (beta chain) is shown here with its context. Profiling relied on immunoSEQ multiplex PCR, and the TCRdb table lists in-frame clones only, not all of them. The sample lists about half a million clones, 60% to 85% occurring once. This sample is part of a study of shared clonotypes between healthy human individuals. Sequenced sample: PBMCs. The sequence was obtained from a woman between 40 and 55 years old in good health. Some clones in this sample may be carry-over from other donors' samples.

CDR3 DNA sequence: TGTGCCAGCAGCGACCCCGGCAGACCCTACGAGCAGTACTTC. Translated: CASSDPGRPYEQYF. The rearrangement joins TRBV11-3 to TRBJ2-7; D ambiguous. CDR1 SGHNT and CDR2 YENEEA come from the germline V gene. This CDR3 is 14 amino acids long. The germline V and J ends were trimmed by 5 bases and 2 bases, with 13 bases remaining between them.